The source of this T cell receptor (beta chain) is a study of T-cell reconstitution after alpha-beta-depleted transplantation in children. Study-wide points: Expanded graft clones numbering several hundred reportedly gave rise to alpha-beta T cells about two months after transplant. Hyperexpanded clones declined; after one year, newly produced T cells mostly supplied diversity.

Preparation of the TCRbeta library involved a method that used unique molecular identifiers. A single record per CDR3 protein comes from TCRdb applying MiXCR to the PCR reads. The table records around 230,000 distinct CDR3 sequences, over 15% of them present only once. Details on this clonotype: As yet, its antigen is unknown.

The CDR3 has 14 residues. Trimming took off 6 bases at V and 3 bases at J, with 12 bases between the two ends. Germline V lookup: CDR1 MNHEY, CDR2 SVGEGT. The sample consisted of PBMCs, mostly from graft donor cells, taken 360 days after TCRalphabeta/CD19-depleted stem cell transplant. The chain has TRBV6-2 or TRBV6-3 and TRBJ1-5, with D possibly being TRBD1 (6 bases). The receptor was isolated from a male patient under 10 years old who had a stem cell transplant for acute lymphoblastic leukemia, so the T cells may come from the graft donor. The DNA for the CDR3 is TGTGCCAGCAGAACAGGGTATCTCAATCAGCCCCAGCATTTT. As protein: CASRTGYLNQPQHF.